This TCR beta chain was retrieved from a study of CXCR3-negative and CXCR3-positive naive CD8 T cells. All TRB cDNA libraries came from 5' RACE performed with UMI labels. From its re-call of the 5' RACE reads, TCRdb lists each CDR3 protein once, without DNA. Here the sample table reports 50,000 to 65,000 distinct CDR3 sequences. Regarding the study as a whole: TRBV-TRBJ usage matched between naive CXCR3-negative and CXCR3-positive cells but not between memory cells. CXCR3-positive naive cells had more hydrophobic TRB CDR3s than CXCR3-negative naive cells. Cryopreserved PBMCs had partly decreased CXCR3 expression; fresh PBMCs were used in most assays.

Germline V gene lookup returns CDR1 SGDLS and CDR2 YYNGEE. This CDR3 has 15 residues. As for this clonotype: Its antigen is not identified.

The source of this sequence is a human donor in good health. Some clones in this sample may be carry-over from other donors' samples. This chain connects TRBV9 to TRBJ1-2. The sequenced sample consisted of naive CXCR3+ CD8+ T cells from blood. Described subset: CD45RO-CCR7+CD27+CD95- naive CD8+ T cells expressing CXCR3 (TNR3+). CDR3 region: CASSVEGDASYGYTF.